This T cell receptor (beta chain) appears in the sequencing data of a study of blood T cell repertoires in COVID-19. Overall study: The United States, Italy and Spain supplied acute and convalescent COVID-19 samples. PBMCs, B-cell-depleted T cells, or T cells were the source of the cDNA or gDNA that made up the material.

This CDR3 spans 15 amino acids. Between the trimmed V and J ends, which lost 0 bases and 4 bases, there was a span of 13 bases. Germline CDR1 reads SGHNT; CDR2 reads YYREEE (reference sequence). As processed by the authors: Reference gene primer amplification gave nucleated cell count estimates. Libraries were prepared by immunoSEQ multiplex PCR; TCRdb keeps only in-frame clonotypes and omits some of them. The V and J calls and the clone size are those of that table, but D and trimming were determined from the DNA. The sample has some 130,000 clones, over 60% seen once. The clonotype originates from a woman aged 70-85 years with acute or convalescent COVID-19. The chain recombines TRBV5-4 with TRBJ2-5; possibly TRBD1 for D (5 bases). Specimen: peripheral blood. The DNA of the CDR3 is TGTGCCAGCAGCTTGGAAGGGGCCCTGGGAGAGACCCAGTACTTC. This translates into CASSLEGALGETQYF.